A few counts support the clone carrying this TCR beta chain. Antigen: not known. This record comes from a study of CD8+CD57+ T cells in acquired aplastic anemia. On the study more broadly: Sorted CD4+ and CD8+ cells gave a mean 3.2 ug DNA, range about 0.19 to 27.4 ug. Findings and caveats of the study: Patient and control CD8+ Simpson's diversity was not significantly different. Patients shared around 31 CD8+ CDR3 sequences with controls.

J was trimmed by 0 bases and V by 3 bases; bases with no gene match: 4. This CDR3 is built from 17 residues. The germline gives CDR1 SEHNR, CDR2 FQNEAQ (reference sequence). TCR beta VDJ combinations and CDR3 sequences were profiled from genomic DNA. TCRdb reprocessed the reads via MiXCR and lists one record per CDR3 protein. The top ten clones hold about 43% of a sample with under 200,000 distinct CDR3 sequences, 64% of them seen once. What was sequenced was sorted CD4+, CD8+, or CD8+CD57+ T cells (not recorded which) from PBMCs. The sequence derives from a human donor with severe aplastic anemia or a healthy control (not recorded which). The V call is TRBV7-9, the J call TRBJ2-7; TRBD2 agrees at 14 bases. The CDR3 nucleotides are TGTGCCAGCAGCTTGGGGACTAGCGGGGGACGCTCCTACGAGCAGTACTTC. This encodes CASSLGTSGGRSYEQYF.